This T cell receptor beta chain derives from a study of blood T cells in healthy people across ages. A remark on this clonotype: The target antigen is unknown.

Trimming at V came to 8 bases and at J to 7 bases, leaving 12 bases not matched to a gene. CDR3 length: 15 residues. General study findings and limits: Fewer expanded clones and more diversity marked long-lived versus aged donors.

Researchers collected approximately 9.5 milliliters of peripheral blood from every single donor. Per sample, extraction of total RNA gave at least 5.5 micrograms in every case. Combining a sample-barcoded 5' primer with a J-beta primer mix, a second PCR ran for roughly 7 to 11 cycles. Template switching added a 12-random-nucleotide identifier to every cDNA molecule. Via MiXCR, TCRdb re-called the 5' RACE reads, giving one row per CDR3 protein. The data hold about 970,000 distinct CDR3 sequences, with roughly 51% observed a single time. Sequenced material: blood. The sequence was obtained from a woman aged 60-75 years in good health. The chain carries TRBV12-3 or TRBV12-4 and TRBJ2-1; 9 nucleotides agree with TRBD1. The CDR3 loop reads CASSTPGTGNNEQFF. The CDR3 coding sequence is TGTGCCAGCTCCACACCCGGGACAGGGAATAATGAGCAGTTCTTC.